The rows below give T cell receptor beta chains drawn from one sample of a study of CD8+CD57+ T cells in acquired aplastic anemia. TCRdb called the reads again in MiXCR, with one record for every CDR3 protein. This table has 150,000 or so distinct CDR3 sequences, about 50% appearing once. The specimen sequenced was sorted CD4+, CD8+, or CD8+CD57+ T cells (not recorded which) from PBMCs. These receptors were taken from a human donor with aplastic anemia. The CDR3 runs from the conserved cysteine through the conserved F or W. Fields, in order: clone size, V gene, D gene, J gene, CDR3 length, CDR3 protein, CDR3 DNA. A D gene is named only where the DNA matches it firmly. The size entry is marked missing in some rows and otherwise reads once, few, many or a size class.

-	TRBV7-2	-	TRBJ1-5	13	CASSRDNNQPQHF	TGTGCCAGCAGCCGGGACAACAATCAGCCCCAGCATTTT
-	TRBV7-3	-	TRBJ2-2	14	CASSLKGGTGELFF	TGTGCCAGCAGCTTAAAAGGGGGGACCGGGGAGCTGTTTTTT
once	TRBV7-6	-	TRBJ1-6	14	CASSLDLRDSPLHF	TGTGCCAGCAGCTTGGACCTCAGGGATTCACCCCTCCACTTT
-	TRBV20-1	-	TRBJ2-7	14	CSAHDRGATYEQYF	TGCAGTGCTCACGACAGAGGGGCCACCTACGAGCAGTACTTC
many	TRBV9	TRBD1	TRBJ2-7	13	CASSPSQGAEQYF	TGTGCCAGCAGCCCATCCCAGGGGGCCGAGCAGTACTTC
-	TRBV10-3	-	TRBJ2-7	14	CAITAGTSSYEQYF	TGTGCCATCACCGCCGGGACAAGCTCCTACGAGCAGTACTTC
-	TRBV29-1	-	TRBJ2-7	12	CSSYSGTYEQYF	TGCAGCAGTTACTCAGGGACCTACGAGCAGTACTTC
many	TRBV19	-	TRBJ1-5	15	CASSIDVRGDQPQHF	TGTGCCAGTAGTATAGATGTACGGGGGGATCAGCCCCAGCATTTT
many	TRBV4-3	-	TRBJ2-2	13	CASSQVVGGELFF	TGCGCCAGCAGCCAAGTGGTGGGAGGGGAGCTGTTTTTT
-	TRBV5-1	-	TRBJ1-1	14	CASSPGLLNTVAFF	TGCGCCAGCAGCCCGGGACTTCTGAACACTGTAGCTTTCTTT
many	TRBV19	-	TRBJ1-1	15	CASTDGGGAWTEAFF	TGTGCCAGTACCGACGGGGGGGGGGCTTGGACTGAAGCTTTCTTT
-	TRBV5-1	-	TRBJ1-4	14	CASSLNTPTEKLFF	TGCGCCAGCAGCTTAAACACCCCTACTGAAAAACTGTTTTTT
-	TRBV29-1	TRBD2	TRBJ2-1	19	CSSPAGTSGRTSSYNEQFF	TGCAGCTCACCAGCCGGGACTAGCGGGAGGACCAGCTCCTACAATGAGCAGTTCTTC
many	TRBV7-9	-	TRBJ2-1	8	CASPQQFF	TGTGCCAGCCCCCAGCAGTTCTTC
few	TRBV9	-	TRBJ2-1	15	CASSVEPSSYNEQFF	TGTGCCAGCAGCGTCGAACCAAGCTCCTACAATGAGCAGTTCTTC
many	TRBV7-2	-	TRBJ2-5	16	CASSQEIGGFQETQYF	TGTGCCAGCAGCCAAGAGATCGGGGGCTTTCAAGAGACCCAGTACTTC
-	TRBV24-1	-	TRBJ1-5	15	CATSDPAVGNQPQHF	TGTGCCACCAGTGACCCCGCGGTGGGCAATCAGCCCCAGCATTTT
-	TRBV10-1	-	TRBJ1-5	19	CASLVWGGYFLYSSQPQHF	TGCGCCAGCTTGGTTTGGGGAGGGTATTTTCTTTATAGCAGTCAGCCCCAGCATTTT
many	TRBV12-3/TRBV12-4	-	TRBJ1-1	14	CASSLGGRVTEAFF	TGTGCCAGCAGTTTAGGTGGGCGCGTCACTGAAGCTTTCTTT
many	TRBV24-1	TRBD1	TRBJ1-1	17	CATSGALEYTGGTEAFF	TGTGCCACCAGTGGGGCCCTCGAGTATACAGGGGGGACTGAAGCTTTCTTT
many	TRBV6-5	TRBD1	TRBJ1-1	15	CASSYSGDRIREAFF	TGTGCCAGCAGTTACTCAGGGGACAGGATCAGAGAAGCTTTCTTT
-	TRBV2	-	TRBJ1-6	14	CASSEVGGSRDLHF	TGTGCCAGCAGTGAAGTGGGGGGCTCTCGGGACCTCCACTTT
-	TRBV29-1	TRBD1	TRBJ2-7	12	CSVETGGYEQYF	TGCAGCGTTGAGACAGGGGGCTACGAGCAGTACTTC
many	TRBV5-1	-	TRBJ1-5	16	CASSLDVWEVGQPQHF	TGCGCCAGCAGCTTGGATGTGTGGGAAGTCGGTCAGCCCCAGCATTTT
-	TRBV10-3	TRBD1	TRBJ2-5	15	CAITVPDRVWETQYF	TGTGCCATCACGGTTCCGGACAGGGTATGGGAGACCCAGTACTTC